This T cell receptor beta chain appears in the sequencing data of a study of identical twins. TCRdb recomputed calls from the 5' RACE reads with MiXCR, one row per CDR3 protein. The sample has 1,800,000 or so distinct CDR3 sequences, about 32% seen once. The CDR3 runs 15 residues. From germline, CDR1 is MNHNS and CDR2 SASEGT. The sequencing sample was made of cord blood. The origin of this receptor is a newborn girl in good health. V usage is TRBV6-1 and J usage is TRBJ2-4; 8 positions agree with TRBD2. The J call may not be correct, given that the DNA end is closer to TRBJ2-7. CDR3 in amino acids: CASSLRAGADYEQYF. The CDR3 DNA is TGTGCCAGCAGCCTACGAGCGGGGGCCGACTACGAGCAGTACTTC.